The 32 T cell receptor beta chains given below trace back to one sample, sequenced in a study of siplizumab effects on memory and regulatory T cells. The protocol was immunoSEQ multiplex PCR, while the TCRdb copy is restricted to in-frame clones and leaves out a portion. The data show 100,000 or so clones, under 95% seen once. Specimen: CD4+ T cells sorted from blood. The receptors here all came from a human donor in good health.

This chain joins TRBV9 and TRBJ2-1; 7 bases match TRBD2. Germline V gene lookup returns CDR1 SGDLS and CDR2 YYNGEE. V trimming: 5 bases; J trimming: 6 bases; junction bases outside the gene matches: 5. CDR3 size: 13 residues. The CDR3 region is CASRAPSGNEQFF. For the CDR3, the DNA is TGTGCCAGCAGGGCACCTAGCGGCAATGAGCAGTTCTTC. The full variable domain, with the rest looked up from reference TRBV9 and TRBJ2-1, is DSGVTQTPKHLITATGQRVTLRCSPRSGDLSVYWYQQSLDQGLQFLIQYYNGEERAKGNILERFSAQQFPDLHSELNLSSLELGDSALYFCASRAPSGNEQFFGPGTRLTVL.

The genes are TRBV6-4 and TRBJ1-2; 8 nucleotides align to TRBD1. Germline CDR1 and CDR2: MRHNA and SNTAGT. After removal of 6 bases from V and 4 bases from J, the junction contained 7 bases not matched to a gene. The CDR3 consists of 14 residues. Here the CDR3 reads CASSPGQGSYGYTF. DNA for the CDR3: TGTGCCAGCAGCCCCGGACAGGGCTCCTATGGCTACACCTTC.

This clone has only one observation. The chain couples TRBV7-3 to TRBJ1-6; 11 bases fit TRBD1. The germline CDR1 and CDR2 sequences are SGHTA and FQGTGA. The V segment lost 5 bases and the J segment 7 bases; nucleotides outside the gene matches: 4. The CDR3 length is 15 residues. The chain's CDR3 is CASSRTGGTNSPLHF. CDR3 nucleotides: TGTGCCAGCAGCAGGACAGGGGGCACCAATTCACCCCTCCACTTT.

Here the CDR3 reads CASSIQGFKSNQPQHF. CDR3 nucleotides: TGTGCCAGTAGTATACAAGGGTTCAAAAGCAATCAGCCCCAGCATTTT. The chain recombines TRBV19 with TRBJ1-5; D call uncertain. Trimming removed 2 bases at V and 1 base at J, with 12 bases between. Per germline, CDR1 LNHDA and CDR2 SQIVND (reference sequence). CDR3 length equals 16 residues.

The V call is TRBV10-3, the J call TRBJ2-1; D perhaps matches TRBD1 (5 bases). Looked up from germline, CDR1 is ENHRY and CDR2 is SYGVKD. CDR3 length: 13 amino acids. Trimming shortened V by 7 bases and J by 8 bases, and 15 bases separated the two germline ends. The CDR3 here is CAITADSFHEQFF. Written as DNA, the CDR3 is TGTGCCATCACCGCCGACAGTTTCCATGAGCAGTTCTTC.

The chain combines TRBV29-1 with TRBJ2-7; weak D call: TRBD1 (6 bases). Germline assignment: CDR1 SQVTM and CDR2 ANQGSEA. The ends were cut back, 4 bases at V and 4 bases at J, with 11 bases in the middle. This CDR3 has 12 residues. Here the CDR3 reads CSVVGARYEQYF. The CDR3 region has the DNA TGCAGCGTTGTGGGGGCTCGGTACGAGCAGTACTTC.

The chain uses TRBV7-9 and TRBJ1-2, with D unclear. The CDR3 runs 12 residues. Trimming shortened V by 5 bases and J by 4 bases, and 8 bases separated the two germline ends. Germline CDR1 and CDR2: SEHNR and FQNEAQ (reference sequence). CDR3 in DNA: TGTGCCAGCAGCCCGGCGAGCTATGGCTACACCTTC. Translated: CASSPASYGYTF.

The chain has TRBV6-5 and TRBJ2-1; D not certain. This CDR3 spans 15 amino acids. V was shortened by 4 bases and J by 9 bases, with 19 bases between the two germline ends. Looked up from germline, CDR1 is MNHEY and CDR2 is SVGAGI. This CDR3 reads CASSFGVAGSGEQFF. The CDR3 coding sequence is TGTGCCAGCAGTTTTGGTGTGGCAGGATCGGGTGAGCAGTTCTTC.

CDR3 coding DNA: TGTGCCATCAGTGAGTCTAGCGGGAGGGTGAATGAGCAGTTCTTC. Amino acids: CAISESSGRVNEQFF. The chain carries TRBV10-3 and TRBJ2-1; 11 bases align to TRBD2. CDR1 is ENHRY, CDR2 SYGVKD, per germline. V lost 0 bases to trimming and J lost 7 bases; unmatched junction nucleotides: 2. The length of the CDR3 is 15 residues.

The J gene is TRBJ2-5, the V gene TRBV5-4; 14 nucleotides align to TRBD2. The germline gives CDR1 SGHNT, CDR2 YYREEE (reference sequence). The CDR3 consists of 15 residues. After removal of 3 bases from V and 5 bases from J, the junction contained 3 bases not matched to a gene. CDR3 sequence (DNA): TGTGCCAGCAGCTCGGGACTAGCGGGGGTTGAGACCCAGTACTTC. It is translated as CASSSGLAGVETQYF. Full variable domain (outside the CDR3, taken from reference TRBV5-4 and TRBJ2-5): ETGVTQSPTHLIKTRGQQVTLRCSSQSGHNTVSWYQQALGQGPQFIFQYYREEENGRGNFPPRFSGLQFPNYSSELNVNALELDDSALYLCASSSGLAGVETQYFGPGTRLLVL.

This chain uses TRBV7-9 with TRBJ2-1; TRBD2 aligns across 11 bases. After removal of 4 bases from V and 10 bases from J, the junction contained 6 bases not matched to a gene. The CDR3 spans 14 residues. CDR1 is SEHNR, CDR2 FQNEAQ, per germline (reference sequence). Written as DNA, the CDR3 is TGTGCCAGCAGCTACCTAGCGGGGGGTTACGAGCAGTTCTTC. This encodes CASSYLAGGYEQFF. Full variable domain (missing parts from reference TRBV7-9 and TRBJ2-1): DTGVSQNPRHKITKRGQNVTFRCDPISEHNRLYWYRQTLGQGPEFLTYFQNEAQLEKSRLLSDRFSAERPKGSFSTLEIQRTEQGDSAMYLCASSYLAGGYEQFFGPGTRLTVL.

This chain joins TRBV30 and TRBJ1-5, with D perhaps TRBD1 (5 bases). The CDR3 contains 15 residues. V was clipped by 4 bases and J by 3 bases, with 16 bases between them. CDR1 and CDR2 from the germline V gene are GTSNPN and SVGIG (reference sequence). The CDR3 DNA sequence: TGTGCCTGGAATATGGTAGGGGCCCTCAATCAGCCCCAGCATTTT. This sequence encodes CAWNMVGALNQPQHF.

Notes on this clone: The same CDR3 can be traced to other DNA sequences in this sample. The V call is TRBV30, the J call TRBJ1-3; D uncertain. The CDR3 has 12 amino acids. Germline CDR1 and CDR2: GTSNPN and SVGIG (reference sequence). Between the trimmed V and J ends, which lost 3 bases and 4 bases, there was a span of 7 bases. CDR3 DNA: TGTGCCTGGAGCCTACCCGGAAACACCATATATTTT. Amino acid sequence: CAWSLPGNTIYF.

V and J are TRBV15 and TRBJ2-7; D perhaps matches TRBD1 (6 bases). Germline V gene data show CDR1 as LNHNV and CDR2 as YYDKDF (reference sequence). V shed 3 bases and J shed 3 bases, with 6 bases lying between them. The CDR3 loop spans 12 amino acids. CDR3 in amino acids: CATSRDSYEQYF. CDR3 sequence (DNA): TGTGCCACCAGCAGGGACAGCTACGAGCAGTACTTC.

This clone was seen a handful of times. V and J are TRBV19 and TRBJ1-6, with D tentatively TRBD1 (6 bases). The V gene lost 5 bases and the J gene lost 7 bases, with 15 bases spanning the gap. The CDR3 covers 15 residues. Germline CDR1 LNHDA, CDR2 SQIVND (reference sequence). The CDR3 nucleotides are TGTGCCAGTAGTCTCCAGGGGAGGTTCAATTCACCCCTCCACTTT. Its protein is CASSLQGRFNSPLHF.

This chain joins TRBV7-2 and TRBJ2-1, with TRBD2 matching 7 bases. V lost 8 bases to trimming and J lost 3 bases; unmatched junction nucleotides: 7. This CDR3 spans 14 amino acids. CDR1 SGHTA and CDR2 FQGNSA come from the germline V gene. CDR3 nucleotide sequence: TGTGCCAGCGGCCCCCGGGGGGTCTACAATGAGCAGTTCTTC. Translation: CASGPRGVYNEQFF.

The CDR3 here is CASSVVGQGMNTEAFF. CDR3 in DNA: TGTGCCAGCAGCGTAGTGGGACAGGGGATGAACACTGAAGCTTTCTTT. The chain employs TRBV9 and TRBJ1-1, with 10 bases aligning to TRBD1. From germline, CDR1 is SGDLS and CDR2 YYNGEE. Trimming cost V 0 bases and J 0 bases; bases outside gene matches: 2. This CDR3 spans 16 amino acids.

The gene calls are TRBV7-8 and TRBJ1-5; D perhaps matches TRBD1 (5 bases). This CDR3 has 13 amino acids. Looked up from germline, CDR1 is SGHVS and CDR2 is FQNEAQ. V lost 7 bases and J 6 bases, leaving 13 bases between the germline ends. The CDR3 bases are TGTGCCAGCAATCTTGGGGGGGGTCAGCCCCAGCATTTT. This sequence encodes CASNLGGGQPQHF.

The chain is built from TRBV6-1 and TRBJ1-5; 7 bases align to TRBD1. After removal of 5 bases from V and 10 bases from J, the junction contained 11 bases not matched to a gene. Germline lookup yields CDR1 MNHNS and CDR2 SASEGT. The CDR3 totals 14 residues. The CDR3 bases are TGTGCCAGCAGTATGTTCAGGGGGAGAAGTCCCCAGCATTTT. Translating it yields CASSMFRGRSPQHF.

The DNA for the CDR3 is TGCGCCAGCAGCTTGGCCGCATGGGGACTAGGGGAGACCCAGTACTTC. Translating it yields CASSLAAWGLGETQYF. J is TRBJ2-5 and V is TRBV5-1; 8 bases match TRBD2. The length of the CDR3 is 16 residues. The germline gives CDR1 SGHRS, CDR2 YFSETQ. V gave up 0 bases and J gave up 5 bases; unmatched junction bases: 9.

V usage is TRBV5-5 and J usage is TRBJ1-2; D may be TRBD1 (6 bases). Trimming cost V 1 base and J 7 bases, with 17 bases left between them. This CDR3 has 15 amino acids. Germline CDR1 is SGHKS and CDR2 is YYEKEE (reference sequence). CDR3 sequence: CASSLFRGAPLGYTF. For the CDR3, the DNA is TGTGCCAGCAGCTTGTTCCGGGGGGCCCCTCTTGGCTACACCTTC. The full variable domain, completed using reference TRBV5-5 and TRBJ1-2, is DAGVTQSPTHLIKTRGQQVTLRCSPISGHKSVSWYQQVLGQGPQFIFQYYEKEERGRGNFPDRFSARQFPNYSSELNVNALLLGDSALYLCASSLFRGAPLGYTFGSGTRLTVV.

This rearrangement joins TRBV30 to TRBJ1-5; tentative D call: TRBD1 (5 bases). The CDR3 runs to 13 residues. CDR1 is GTSNPN, CDR2 SVGIG, per germline (reference sequence). V lost 1 base and J 5 bases, leaving 9 bases between the germline ends. The chain's CDR3 is CAWSGGKDQPQHF. The CDR3 region has the DNA TGTGCCTGGAGTGGGGGCAAAGATCAGCCCCAGCATTTT.

CDR3: CASSSGLGGPYEQYF. As DNA, the CDR3 is TGTGCCAGCAGTTCGGGGCTAGGGGGACCTTACGAGCAGTACTTC. The chain joins TRBV6-5 to TRBJ2-7; tentatively, D is TRBD1 (6 bases). The CDR3 runs 15 residues. Trimming removed 4 bases at V and 4 bases at J, with 17 bases between. Germline values: CDR1 MNHEY, CDR2 SVGAGI.

V usage is TRBV19 and J usage is TRBJ1-1; 9 bases fit TRBD1. CDR3 length: 14 amino acids. J was trimmed by 2 bases and V by 3 bases; bases with no gene match: 1. CDR1 is LNHDA and CDR2 is SQIVND in the germline V gene (reference sequence). The CDR3 DNA is TGTGCCAGTAGTATCACAGGGGGCAACACTGAAGCTTTCTTT. This sequence encodes CASSITGGNTEAFF.

This chain connects TRBV19 to TRBJ2-5, with D possibly TRBD1 on 6 matching bases. V gave up 4 bases and J gave up 5 bases, with 14 bases separating them. Germline loops: CDR1 LNHDA, CDR2 SQIVND (reference sequence). CDR3 length: 14 residues. CDR3 protein: CASSSNRVGETQYF. In DNA form, the CDR3 reads TGTGCCAGTAGTAGTAACAGGGTGGGGGAGACCCAGTACTTC.

This chain uses TRBV5-8 with TRBJ2-3; no reliable D call. This CDR3 contains 13 residues. Germline lookup yields CDR1 SGHTS and CDR2 YDEGEE. Trimming stripped 5 bases from V and 6 bases from J, with 13 bases between. The DNA of the CDR3 is TGTGCCAGCAGAGCAGTCCCGGCGGATACGCAGTATTTT. It translates to CASRAVPADTQYF.

The V call is TRBV5-1, the J call TRBJ1-3; 10 bases are shared with TRBD1. Unmatched junction bases numbered 5, after V lost 4 bases and J lost 4 bases. The germline V gene encodes CDR1 SGHRS and CDR2 YFSETQ. The CDR3 spans 15 residues. DNA of the CDR3: TGCGCCAGCAGCCCGGGACAGGGGAGCGGAAACACCATATATTTT. It is translated as CASSPGQGSGNTIYF.

This chain joins TRBV5-4 and TRBJ2-5, with D tentatively TRBD1 (6 bases). The J call may be wrong; the DNA end is better matched by TRBJ2-7. The CDR3 covers 14 residues. Germline lookup yields CDR1 SGHNT and CDR2 YYREEE (reference sequence). Written as DNA, the CDR3 is TGTGCCAGCACCAACCGAGGGGGCTCCTACGAGCAGTACTTC. It codes for CASTNRGGSYEQYF.

The V and J genes are TRBV5-5 and TRBJ2-7; D unclear. V was trimmed by 3 bases and J by 0 bases, leaving 7 bases between them. The CDR3 spans 13 residues. Germline loops: CDR1 SGHKS, CDR2 YYEKEE (reference sequence). Written as DNA, the CDR3 is TGTGCCAGCAGCTGGCCGGGCTCCTACGAGCAGTACTTC. Translation gives CASSWPGSYEQYF.

The chain has TRBV6-1 and TRBJ2-3; 8 nucleotides match TRBD2. Germline V lookup: CDR1 MNHNS, CDR2 SASEGT. V shed 0 bases, J shed 14 bases, and the junction held 13 bases outside the gene matches. CDR3 length equals 15 residues. CDR3 amino acids: CASSEALGTSYNGYF. CDR3 in DNA: TGTGCCAGCAGTGAAGCGCTCGGGACTAGTTATAATGGGTATTTT.

The V gene is TRBV7-6, the J gene TRBJ2-6; D remains unclear. This CDR3 has 19 amino acids. The ends were cut back, 1 base at V and 0 bases at J, with 16 bases in the middle. Germline V lookup: CDR1 SGHVS, CDR2 FNYEAQ. This CDR3 is CASSLEVIGRSSGANVLTF. DNA for the CDR3: TGTGCCAGCAGCTTAGAAGTTATCGGCCGAAGCTCTGGGGCCAACGTCCTGACTTTC. Based on the CDR3 plus reference TRBV7-6 and TRBJ2-6, the full variable domain is GAGVSQSPRYKVTKRGQDVALRCDPISGHVSLYWYRQALGQGPEFLTYFNYEAQQDKSGLPNDRFSAERPEGSISTLTIQRTEQRDSAMYRCASSLEVIGRSSGANVLTFGAGSRLTVL.

The rearrangement uses TRBV2 and TRBJ2-3; D is ambiguous. CDR3 length: 13 residues. The V end was cut by 2 bases, the J end by 0 bases, with 3 bases between. Germline-derived CDR1 and CDR2 are SNHLY and FYNNEI. CDR3 in DNA: TGTGCCAGCAGTGAAATGAGCACAGATACGCAGTATTTT. This sequence encodes CASSEMSTDTQYF.